Below are 17 T cell receptor beta chains sequenced from a single sample in a study of cytotoxic CD8 clonotypes in ibrutinib-treated CLL. Data came from immunoSEQ multiplex PCR; TCRdb stores just in-frame clones and leaves some out. The profile covers a few hundred thousand clones, with 60% to 75% appearing a single time and 15% to 19% taken by the ten largest. This material consisted of PBMCs, taken after 24 months of ibrutinib treatment. The receptors come from a human donor with chronic lymphocytic leukemia.

The CDR3 loop reads CASSFMWGELFF. The CDR3 region has the DNA TGTGCCAGCAGCTTTATGTGGGGGGAGCTGTTTTTT. This chain joins TRBV7-2 and TRBJ2-2, with D hard to call. The CDR3 has 12 residues. V lost 3 bases to trimming and J lost 8 bases, with 7 bases between them. The V gene's germline CDR1 is SGHTA and CDR2 FQGNSA.

The DNA for the CDR3 is TGTGCCAGCAGCTTAGGAGACACCAACTACGAGCAGTACTTC. This gives the protein CASSLGDTNYEQYF. The J gene is TRBJ2-7, the V gene TRBV7-6, with unresolved D. The CDR3 is made up of 14 amino acids. Germline CDR1 is SGHVS and CDR2 is FNYEAQ. Trimming left V 1 base short and J 3 bases short, with 10 bases between.

This clone was recorded only once. The J gene is TRBJ1-1, the V gene TRBV6-5; no clear D gene. V was cut by 6 bases and J by 1 base, with 15 bases left in between. Germline assignment: CDR1 MNHEY and CDR2 SVGAGI. CDR3 length: 15 residues. This chain's CDR3 is CASSPDGGGNTEAFF. Here the CDR3 DNA reads TGTGCCAGCAGCCCCGATGGAGGAGGGAACACTGAAGCTTTCTTT.

This clone was seen more than once but under ten times. The chain recombines TRBV7-9 with TRBJ1-1; maybe TRBD1 (5 bases). CDR1 is SEHNR and CDR2 is FQNEAQ in the germline V gene (reference sequence). The length of the CDR3 is 11 residues. Trimming pared 1 base from V and 11 bases from J, leaving 8 bases between. The CDR3 reads CASSLGGEAFF. The CDR3 nucleotides read TGTGCCAGCAGCTTAGGAGGGGAGGCTTTCTTT. Based on the CDR3 plus reference TRBV7-9 and TRBJ1-1, the full variable domain is DTGVSQNPRHKITKRGQNVTFRCDPISEHNRLYWYRQTLGQGPEFLTYFQNEAQLEKSRLLSDRFSAERPKGSFSTLEIQRTEQGDSAMYLCASSLGGEAFFGQGTRLTVV.

The chain combines TRBV5-1 with TRBJ2-2; the D is unclear. CDR1 SGHRS and CDR2 YFSETQ come from the germline V gene. Trimming took 6 bases from V and 0 from J, leaving 12 bases between them. The CDR3 covers 15 residues. CDR3 DNA: TGCGCCAGCACCCTCCTGTGGGCGAACACCGGGGAGCTGTTTTTT. It translates to CASTLLWANTGELFF. Full variable domain (rest looked up from reference TRBV5-1 and TRBJ2-2): KAGVTQTPRYLIKTRGQQVTLSCSPISGHRSVSWYQQTPGQGLQFLFEYFSETQRNKGNFPGRFSGRQFSNSRSEMNVSTLELGDSALYLCASTLLWANTGELFFGEGSRLTVL.

The chain employs TRBV4-2 and TRBJ2-2; the match to TRBD2 covers 7 bases. With 6 bases clipped from V and 0 bases from J, the junction kept 16 bases outside the gene matches. CDR1 and CDR2 (germline): LGHNA, YNFKEQ. This CDR3 contains 19 residues. In DNA form, the CDR3 reads TGTGCCAGCAGAGCCCAAACGGTACTAGCGTCCTCGAACACCGGGGAGCTGTTTTTT. As protein: CASRAQTVLASSNTGELFF.

The rearrangement uses TRBV7-8 and TRBJ1-5; D not certain. V was trimmed by 8 bases and J by 0 bases, leaving 11 bases between them. The CDR3 is 14 residues long. The germline gives CDR1 SGHVS, CDR2 FQNEAQ. CDR3 region: CASAAAYSNQPQHF. CDR3 bases: TGTGCCAGCGCTGCAGCTTATAGCAATCAGCCCCAGCATTTT. Complete variable domain (other parts from reference TRBV7-8 and TRBJ1-5): GAGVSQSPRYKVAKRGQDVALRCDPISGHVSLFWYQQALGQGPEFLTYFQNEAQLDKSGLPSDRFFAERPEGSVSTLKIQRTQQEDSAVYLCASAAAYSNQPQHFGDGTRLSIL.

This chain connects TRBV7-3 to TRBJ1-1, with 7 positions matching TRBD1. The germline V gene encodes CDR1 SGHTA and CDR2 FQGTGA. This CDR3 has 13 amino acids. The ends lost 5 bases at V and 4 bases at J; junction bases unmatched: 4. The CDR3: CASSPGTATEAFF. In nucleotides, the CDR3 is TGTGCCAGCAGCCCCGGGACAGCCACTGAAGCTTTCTTT.

This chain uses TRBV28 with TRBJ1-5; D gene ambiguous. CDR1 and CDR2 from the germline V gene are MDHEN and SYDVKM. V lost 3 bases and J 0 bases, leaving 18 bases between the germline ends. This CDR3 is built from 18 residues. The CDR3 sequence: CASSFLLRPRTSNQPQHF. The CDR3 DNA follows: TGTGCCAGCAGTTTCCTCCTCCGGCCAAGGACTAGCAATCAGCCCCAGCATTTT.

In the case of this clone: Its ends do not fully match the called genes, so a read error is possible. This chain joins TRBV5-1 and TRBJ2-7, with unresolved D. Germline V CDR1 and CDR2: SGHRS, YFSETQ. The CDR3 runs to 14 residues. In DNA form, the CDR3 reads TGCGCCGGCAGCTTGCCCGGACCCCGCCACGAGCAGTACTTC. It encodes CAGSLPGPRHEQYF.

This chain connects TRBV6-6 to TRBJ1-1; D not resolved. This CDR3 contains 11 residues. The germline V and J ends were trimmed by 6 bases and 1 base, with 3 bases remaining between them. Germline CDR1 MNHNY, CDR2 SVGAGI (reference sequence). The CDR3 DNA is TGTGCCAGCAGCCCGAACACTGAAGCTTTCTTT. This gives the protein CASSPNTEAFF.

J is TRBJ2-7 and V is TRBV4-1; 8 bases fit TRBD2. Germline loops: CDR1 MGHRA, CDR2 YSYEKL. The CDR3 runs 15 residues. The junction had 8 bases not matched to a gene; V was cut back by 4 bases and J by 3 bases. Written as DNA, the CDR3 is TGCGCCAGCAGCCTACAGATAGCGGGGCGCTACGAGCAGTACTTC. Translating gives CASSLQIAGRYEQYF.

The chain joins TRBV19 to TRBJ2-7; 9 nucleotides agree with TRBD2. Germline values: CDR1 LNHDA, CDR2 SQIVND (reference sequence). The V and J ends lost 4 bases and 2 bases, in that order; junction bases with no gene match: 9. The CDR3 totals 16 residues. CDR3 DNA sequence: TGTGCCAGTAGTAGCGAGGCGGGGGGGATCACCTACGAGCAGTACTTC. This translates into CASSSEAGGITYEQYF.

Remarks on this clone: This specimen includes other DNA sequences encoding the same CDR3. The chain has TRBV5-1 and TRBJ1-3; D remains ambiguous. CDR1 and CDR2 from the germline V gene are SGHRS and YFSETQ. CDR3 length equals 14 residues. V lost 0 bases, J lost 1 base, and 5 bases lay in between. In DNA form, the CDR3 reads TGCGCCAGCAGCTTGGGCGGGTCTGGAAACACCATATATTTT. Translated, it gives CASSLGGSGNTIYF.

The chain carries TRBV9 and TRBJ2-3, with TRBD2 identical over 9 bases. The CDR3 covers 15 residues. Germline CDR1 reads SGDLS; CDR2 reads YYNGEE. V gave up 4 bases and J gave up 4 bases; unmatched junction bases: 7. In DNA, the CDR3 is TGTGCCAGCAGCTTTATAGCGGGAGTAGCAGATACGCAGTATTTT. Its protein is CASSFIAGVADTQYF.

The chain recombines TRBV5-1 with TRBJ2-2; D tentatively fits TRBD1 or TRBD2 (5 bases each). V lost 2 bases and J lost 3, with 14 bases in between. The CDR3 totals 16 residues. The germline gives CDR1 SGHRS, CDR2 YFSETQ. CDR3: CASSFQGPRHTGELFF. The CDR3 bases are TGCGCCAGCAGCTTCCAGGGACCACGTCACACCGGGGAGCTGTTTTTT.

This clone appeared a few times. CDR3 sequence reads: CASSPKLTDTEAFF. The CDR3 region has the DNA TGCGCCAGCTCACCTAAGTTGACAGACACTGAAGCTTTCTTT. The chain employs TRBV4-1 and TRBJ1-1; D is possibly TRBD1 (5 bases). The CDR3 has 14 residues. V was pared by 8 bases and J by 3 bases, with 16 bases between. Germline V CDR1 and CDR2: MGHRA, YSYEKL.